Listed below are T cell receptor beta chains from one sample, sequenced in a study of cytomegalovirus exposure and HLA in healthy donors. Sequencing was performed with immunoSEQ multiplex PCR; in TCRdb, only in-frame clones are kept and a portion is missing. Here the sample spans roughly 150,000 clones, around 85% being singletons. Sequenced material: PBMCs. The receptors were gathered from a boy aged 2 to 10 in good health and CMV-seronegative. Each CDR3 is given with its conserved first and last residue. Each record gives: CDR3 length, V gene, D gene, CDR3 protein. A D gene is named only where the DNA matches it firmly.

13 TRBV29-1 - CSVDIGSQETQYF
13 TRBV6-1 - CASQVPYNSPLHF
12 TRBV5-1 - CASSWEKGEQYF
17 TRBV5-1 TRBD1 CASSSSVQGAFQATQYF
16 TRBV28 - CASSLKGQGYNSPLHF
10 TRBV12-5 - CASGLFPGVF
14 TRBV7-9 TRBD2 CASSFSSGGDEQYF
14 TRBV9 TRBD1 CASSVVRQGGGYTF
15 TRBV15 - CATSRARASNQPQHF
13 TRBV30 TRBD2 CAQSGRYPNEQFF
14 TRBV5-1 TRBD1 CASSLTGVDYGYTF
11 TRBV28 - CASSLAREQYF
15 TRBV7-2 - CASSLGRSNNQPQHF
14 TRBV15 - CATSRGDLGGEQFF
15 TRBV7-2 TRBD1 CASSAAADRGRPQHF
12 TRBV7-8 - CASSLAVAEAFF
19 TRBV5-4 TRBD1 CASSLEQGAHRYLTDTQYF
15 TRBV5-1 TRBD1 CASSLGTATNEKLFF
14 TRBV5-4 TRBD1 CASSLTGEADTQYF
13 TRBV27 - CASSFLNTGELFF
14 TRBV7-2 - CASSTILLGDTQYF
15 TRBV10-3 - CAISLGTPPLGEQYF
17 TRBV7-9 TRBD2 CASSPPWERGPTDTQYF
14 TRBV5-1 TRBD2 CASSLRLAADEQFF
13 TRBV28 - CASSRGLEETQYF
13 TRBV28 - CASSSGDTDTQYF
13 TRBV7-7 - CASSSHLNTEAFF
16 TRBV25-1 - CASSERRGASTDTQYF
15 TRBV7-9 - CASSSPGTQQGTQYF
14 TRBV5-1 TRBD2 CASSLRAGADTQYF
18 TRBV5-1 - CASSLRDSRVVTNEKLFF
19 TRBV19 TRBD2 CASSKTSGRSSFSSYEQYF
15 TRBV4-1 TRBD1 CASSQATGSTGEQYF
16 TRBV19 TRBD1 CASSIDRGGVRQPQHF
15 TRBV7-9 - CASSFFGQGNEKLFF
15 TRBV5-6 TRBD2 CASSLTSGGSETQYF
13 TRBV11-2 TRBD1 CASSLTGEETQYF
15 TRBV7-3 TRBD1 CASSPGQGRYTEAFF
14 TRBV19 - CASSIGGIAQEQYF
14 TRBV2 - CASSGGRGGETQYF
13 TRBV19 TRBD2 CASTGGKADTQYF
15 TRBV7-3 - CASSSGRGSTHTQYF
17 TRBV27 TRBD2 CASRPSPLAGDRYEQYF
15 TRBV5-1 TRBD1 CASSPGGGFGETQYF
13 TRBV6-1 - CASLPPVEDTQYF
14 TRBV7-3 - CASSPQGGGGELFF